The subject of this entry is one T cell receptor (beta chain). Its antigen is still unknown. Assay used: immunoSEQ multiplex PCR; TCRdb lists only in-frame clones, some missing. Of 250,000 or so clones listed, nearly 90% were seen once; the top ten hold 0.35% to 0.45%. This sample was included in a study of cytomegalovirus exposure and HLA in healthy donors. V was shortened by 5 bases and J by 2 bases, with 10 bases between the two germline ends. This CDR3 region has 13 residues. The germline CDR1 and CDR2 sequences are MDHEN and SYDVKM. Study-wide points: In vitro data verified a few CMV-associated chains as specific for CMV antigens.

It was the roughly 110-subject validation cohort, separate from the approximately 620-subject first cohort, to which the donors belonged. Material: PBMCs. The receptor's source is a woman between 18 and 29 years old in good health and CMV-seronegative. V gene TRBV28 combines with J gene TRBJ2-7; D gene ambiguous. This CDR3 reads CASSPGRAYEQYF. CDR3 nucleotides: TGTGCCAGCAGTCCGGGTCGGGCCTACGAGCAGTACTTC.